A selection of T cell receptor beta chains follows, all from one sample in a study of T-cell memory formation after mild COVID-19. From the 5' RACE reads, TCRdb called clonotypes with MiXCR, one entry per CDR3 protein. The profile shows about 610,000 distinct CDR3 sequences, around 15% of them singletons. The sample taken for sequencing was PBMCs or a T cell subset sorted from them (not recorded which). Receptors were obtained from an adult woman who had mild COVID-19 (a few samples of this study predate the infection). Cell type and time point are not known. Both conserved end residues are part of each CDR3. Fields, in order: CDR3 DNA, CDR3 protein, J gene, clone size, V gene, D gene. The D gene is left open where the match is weak. Expanded clones get a size class; other rows say once, few or many, or leave the size out.

DNA: TGCGCCAGCAGGCGTCTTGCAACTAATGAAAAACTGTTTTTT
CDR3: CASRRLATNEKLFF
J: TRBJ1-4
size: few
V: TRBV5-1
D: .

DNA: TGTGCCAGCAGTTCCTACGGACAGGGAAATGAGCAGTTCTTC
CDR3: CASSSYGQGNEQFF
J: TRBJ2-1
size: .
V: TRBV6-5
D: TRBD1

DNA: TGCGCCAGCAGCCAAGAACCCGGACAACTCACTGAAGCTTTCTTT
CDR3: CASSQEPGQLTEAFF
J: TRBJ1-1
size: few
V: TRBV4-1
D: .

DNA: TGCAGCGTTGGGGGTAGCGGGAGGCGCACAGATACGCAGTATTTT
CDR3: CSVGGSGRRTDTQYF
J: TRBJ2-3
size: .
V: TRBV29-1
D: TRBD2

DNA: TGCAGCGTTGAGGGCGATCGGTGGGGCACAGATACGCAGTATTTT
CDR3: CSVEGDRWGTDTQYF
J: TRBJ2-3
size: few
V: TRBV29-1
D: .

DNA: TGTGCCAGTAGTTCACGTCGAGCGGGAGAACAAGAGACCCAGTACTTC
CDR3: CASSSRRAGEQETQYF
J: TRBJ2-5
size: .
V: TRBV19
D: TRBD2

DNA: TGTGCCAGCAGCCAGGGACTAGCGGGAGCCGGCTCCTACGAGCAGTACTTC
CDR3: CASSQGLAGAGSYEQYF
J: TRBJ2-7
size: .
V: TRBV3-1
D: TRBD2

DNA: TGTGCCAGCTCACCACGGCAGCCTCGTAGCTACACCTTC
CDR3: CASSPRQPRSYTF
J: TRBJ1-2
size: .
V: TRBV18
D: .

DNA: TGCGCCAGCGGACGTCGCGCGAACACCGGGGAGCTGTTTTTT
CDR3: CASGRRANTGELFF
J: TRBJ2-2
size: few
V: TRBV4-1
D: .

DNA: TGTGCCACCAGTCCCGCAGTCGAGGGCGAGCAGTACTTC
CDR3: CATSPAVEGEQYF
J: TRBJ2-7
size: few
V: TRBV15
D: .

DNA: TGCGCCAGCAGCTTGGAAGGTGGGCCCACTGAAGCTTTCTTT
CDR3: CASSLEGGPTEAFF
J: TRBJ1-1
size: .
V: TRBV5-1
D: .

DNA: TGTGCCAGCAGCTCCCGACTAGCGGGAACCTCCGGAACCGGGGAGCTGTTTTTT
CDR3: CASSSRLAGTSGTGELFF
J: TRBJ2-2
size: few
V: TRBV7-2
D: TRBD2

DNA: TGTGCCAGCAGTCAACGGGACGTCGGAAACACCATATATTTT
CDR3: CASSQRDVGNTIYF
J: TRBJ1-3
size: .
V: TRBV2
D: .

DNA: TGTGCCAGCAGACAGGGGGCTATTCAGCAGTACTTC
CDR3: CASRQGAIQQYF
J: TRBJ2-7
size: few
V: TRBV2
D: TRBD1

DNA: TGTGCCAGTAGTATCGGGCCTAGCACAGATACGCAGTATTTT
CDR3: CASSIGPSTDTQYF
J: TRBJ2-3
size: few
V: TRBV19
D: .

DNA: TGTGCCAGCAGTAACGGGGGGACCAGGGTGGAGACCCAGTACTTC
CDR3: CASSNGGTRVETQYF
J: TRBJ2-5
size: few
V: TRBV7-7
D: TRBD2

DNA: TGCGCCAGCAGCAGCTCAGGACACACTGAAGCTTTCTTT
CDR3: CASSSSGHTEAFF
J: TRBJ1-1
size: few
V: TRBV5-1
D: .

DNA: TGTGCCAGCAGTGACTTGGGGCAGAACACCGGGGAGCTGTTTTTT
CDR3: CASSDLGQNTGELFF
J: TRBJ2-2
size: .
V: TRBV6-4
D: .

DNA: TGTGCCAGCAGCTTAGGAGATAGCGCCTACAATGAGCAGTTCTTC
CDR3: CASSLGDSAYNEQFF
J: TRBJ2-1
size: .
V: TRBV7-2
D: .

DNA: TGTGCCAGCAGCGTAGGTGTGTCTGGGGCCAACGTCCTGACTTTC
CDR3: CASSVGVSGANVLTF
J: TRBJ2-6
size: .
V: TRBV9
D: .

DNA: TGTGCCAGCAGGCCCGACCTGACCCCAGAGACCCAGTACTTC
CDR3: CASRPDLTPETQYF
J: TRBJ2-5
size: many
V: TRBV6-5
D: .

DNA: TGCAGCGTCAAGGGACAGGGGGCTGGGTATGGCTACACCTTC
CDR3: CSVKGQGAGYGYTF
J: TRBJ1-2
size: few
V: TRBV29-1
D: TRBD1

DNA: TGTGCCAGCAGCTTTCAGGGGGGAGTGACCAAAAACATTCAGTACTTC
CDR3: CASSFQGGVTKNIQYF
J: TRBJ2-4
size: many
V: TRBV5-5
D: .

DNA: TGTGCCAGCAGCAACAATGGGGGCTATGGCTACACCTTC
CDR3: CASSNNGGYGYTF
J: TRBJ1-2
size: .
V: TRBV12-3/TRBV12-4
D: .

DNA: TGTGCCAGCAGCCAAGATGGGAGGGGACAGCCCAAGCATTTT
CDR3: CASSQDGRGQPKHF
J: TRBJ1-5
size: .
V: TRBV3-1
D: TRBD1

DNA: TGTGCCAGCAGCCAAGCGGGAGCGAACACCGGGGAGCTGTTTTTT
CDR3: CASSQAGANTGELFF
J: TRBJ2-2
size: few
V: TRBV7-2
D: TRBD2

DNA: TGCGCCAGCAGCTTCCCCCCCGGGACGCAAGGGGCAGATACGCAGTATTTT
CDR3: CASSFPPGTQGADTQYF
J: TRBJ2-3
size: .
V: TRBV5-1
D: .

DNA: TGCGCCAGCAGAACTGGGACTAGCGGGGATACCCTGTTCTTC
CDR3: CASRTGTSGDTLFF
J: TRBJ2-1
size: .
V: TRBV5-1
D: TRBD2

DNA: TGTGCCAGTAGTGCCCTTTTCGGGCAGGGGATAGACAATGAGCAGTTCTTC
CDR3: CASSALFGQGIDNEQFF
J: TRBJ2-1
size: few
V: TRBV19
D: .

DNA: TGTGCCAGCAGTTTCGAGGGACTTCCCCCCCACGAGCAGTACTTC
CDR3: CASSFEGLPPHEQYF
J: TRBJ2-7
size: few
V: TRBV12-3/TRBV12-4
D: .

DNA: TGCGCCAGCAGCCCGGCAGGGGCAGACTATGGCTACACCTTC
CDR3: CASSPAGADYGYTF
J: TRBJ1-2
size: .
V: TRBV5-1
D: .

DNA: TGTGCCATCAGTGAGAGTTGGAGGGATACTGAAGCTTTCTTT
CDR3: CAISESWRDTEAFF
J: TRBJ1-1
size: many
V: TRBV10-3
D: .

DNA: TGTGCCAGCAGTAAGGGTATTTCCTCTGGAAACACCATATATTTT
CDR3: CASSKGISSGNTIYF
J: TRBJ1-3
size: .
V: TRBV12-3/TRBV12-4
D: .

DNA: TGTGCCATCAGTGACCCCCAGAACTCCTACGAGCAGTACTTC
CDR3: CAISDPQNSYEQYF
J: TRBJ2-7
size: few
V: TRBV10-3
D: .

DNA: TGTGCCAGCAGCTTGCGGACAGGGGGCAGTCAGCCCCAGCATTTT
CDR3: CASSLRTGGSQPQHF
J: TRBJ1-5
size: .
V: TRBV7-8
D: TRBD1

DNA: TGTGCCCCCGAGGCGGGAGGGAAATACAATGAGCAGTTCTTC
CDR3: CAPEAGGKYNEQFF
J: TRBJ2-1
size: few
V: TRBV24-1
D: TRBD2

DNA: TGTGCCAGCAGCGTAGGACCCCGACAGGGAAGTGAAAAACTGTTTTTT
CDR3: CASSVGPRQGSEKLFF
J: TRBJ1-4
size: .
V: TRBV9
D: TRBD1

DNA: TGTGCTAGCAGCTTAGGTCCTCCTAGCGGGATGGCAGATACGCAGTATTTT
CDR3: CASSLGPPSGMADTQYF
J: TRBJ2-3
size: .
V: TRBV7-7
D: TRBD2

DNA: TGCGCCAGCAGCCAGGCGCCGGGGGTCCAAGTAAAGACCCAGTACTTC
CDR3: CASSQAPGVQVKTQYF
J: TRBJ2-5
size: .
V: TRBV4-1
D: .

DNA: TGTGCCAGCAGTGCCATACAAGGACTAGCCAAAAACATTCAGTACTTC
CDR3: CASSAIQGLAKNIQYF
J: TRBJ2-4
size: few
V: TRBV25-1
D: .

DNA: TGTGCCAGCAGCTTAACCATTAGGGACTATCAAGAGACCCAGTACTTC
CDR3: CASSLTIRDYQETQYF
J: TRBJ2-5
size: few
V: TRBV7-9
D: TRBD2

DNA: TGTGCCAGCAGCTCAATGGGGCAGCCGGGGGAGCAGTACTTC
CDR3: CASSSMGQPGEQYF
J: TRBJ2-7
size: .
V: TRBV7-9
D: .

DNA: TGCAGTGCTAGAGTCCCCAGGGGGCAGGGTGAAAAACTGTTTTTT
CDR3: CSARVPRGQGEKLFF
J: TRBJ1-4
size: few
V: TRBV20-1
D: TRBD1

DNA: TGCAGTGCCCCCGGGGTGGGCGAGCAGTTCTTC
CDR3: CSAPGVGEQFF
J: TRBJ2-1
size: many
V: TRBV20-1
D: .

DNA: TGTGCCAGCAGAAGACAGAACACTGAAGCTTTCTTT
CDR3: CASRRQNTEAFF
J: TRBJ1-1
size: many
V: TRBV12-3/TRBV12-4
D: .

DNA: TGTGCCAGCAGCTTTGTAGGGGTCTTTTATGGTGAGCAGTTCTTC
CDR3: CASSFVGVFYGEQFF
J: TRBJ2-1
size: .
V: TRBV7-2
D: .

DNA: TGTGCCAGCAGTTACTCCAATACGCAGTATTTT
CDR3: CASSYSNTQYF
J: TRBJ2-3
size: .
V: TRBV12-3/TRBV12-4
D: .

DNA: TGCAGTGCTCCCCCCTGGGAGGCGGGCTACGAGCAGTACTTC
CDR3: CSAPPWEAGYEQYF
J: TRBJ2-7
size: .
V: TRBV20-1
D: .

DNA: TGTGCCAGCAGCAAAGTTCGGAGAGTCCTCTACGAGCAGTACTTC
CDR3: CASSKVRRVLYEQYF
J: TRBJ2-7
size: .
V: TRBV21-1
D: .

DNA: TGTGCCACCAGCAGAGATAAGGTCGGGACTCCCGTAAATGAGCAGTTCTTC
CDR3: CATSRDKVGTPVNEQFF
J: TRBJ2-1
size: few
V: TRBV15
D: .